This TCR beta chain is from a study of response to subunit inactivated influenza vaccine (dated by TCRdb to between 2018 and 2020). As for the study more broadly: Deep quantitative profiling of the T cell receptor repertoire was used in the study to follow responses to a trivalent subunit inactivated influenza vaccine.

From the cysteine through the phenylalanine, the CDR3 covers 13 amino acids. Just CDR3 DNA is preserved here, 39 bases in frame from base 1. The germline V gene provides CDR1 MNHEY and CDR2 SVGEGT. The trim is 6 bases for V and 7 bases for J, with a gap of 12 bases between the germline ends. The library was generated by RT-PCR. Instrument used: Illumina HiSeq 2500. In-frame beta chains were kept once TCRdb had trimmed the public reads at Q25 with fastp and called clones with MiXCR. A single entry per CDR3 protein holds the most common genes and DNA from its merged rows. This sample has over 800,000 distinct CDR3 sequences in its table, and 21% of those were observed once. The ten largest clones represent roughly a tenth of the sample. On this clonotype: The antigen this receptor binds is unknown. No much larger clonotype is one base removed from it; base qualities were not supplied.

Beyond this particular receptor, the publication reports: It was suggested by the authors that each seasonal influenza vaccination may recruit only a limited number of new T cells.

The V gene is TRBV6-2 or TRBV6-3 and the J gene is TRBJ2-2; TRBD1 is a weak D gene call, 6 bases matching. The receptor's source is a man in his fifties or sixties who received an inactivated influenza vaccine. Donor details come from another sample of the same person, matched by shared clones. The sample was PBMCs from blood, taken 5 to 6 days after vaccination. The DNA sequence follows: TGTGCCAGCAGCCCGGACAGTTTCGGGGAGCTGTTTTTT. The translation is CASSPDSFGELFF.